The T cell receptor beta chain described here comes from a study of blood T cell repertoires in COVID-19. Looking at the study overall: T cells, B-cell-depleted T cells, or PBMCs supplied cDNA or gDNA.

Data came from immunoSEQ multiplex PCR; TCRdb stores just in-frame clones and leaves some out. The sample contains under 300,000 clones, 84% of which appear only once. V was cut by 6 bases and J by 4 bases, with 12 bases left in between. Germline V gene sequence: CDR1 SQVTM, CDR2 ANQGSEA. The CDR3 contains 12 residues. This TCR derives from a human donor with COVID-19, enrolled during active disease. The donor label of this sample is uncertain. Sequenced input: peripheral blood. The rearrangement joins TRBV29-1 to TRBJ1-1; D is possibly TRBD1 (5 bases). The CDR3 nucleotides read TGCAGCGTCAACGGGGGTGGCACTGAAGCTTTCTTT. Its protein is CSVNGGGTEAFF.